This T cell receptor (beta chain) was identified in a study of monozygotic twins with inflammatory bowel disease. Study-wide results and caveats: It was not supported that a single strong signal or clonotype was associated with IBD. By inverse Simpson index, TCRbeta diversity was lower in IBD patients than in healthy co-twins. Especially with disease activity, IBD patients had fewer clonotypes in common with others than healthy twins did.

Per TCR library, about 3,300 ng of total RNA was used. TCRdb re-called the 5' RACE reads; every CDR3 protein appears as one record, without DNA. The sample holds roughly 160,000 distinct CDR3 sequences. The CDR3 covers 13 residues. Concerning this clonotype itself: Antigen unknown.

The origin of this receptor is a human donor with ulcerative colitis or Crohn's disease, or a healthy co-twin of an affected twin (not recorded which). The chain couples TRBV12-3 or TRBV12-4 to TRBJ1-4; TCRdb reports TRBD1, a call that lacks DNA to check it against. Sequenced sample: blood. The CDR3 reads CASSLQGGEKLFF.